This TCR beta chain was recovered during a study of cytomegalovirus exposure and HLA in healthy donors. Study results and caveats: In vitro, three CMV-associated chains proved specific for CMV antigens.

Points on this clone: The antigen is not known.

V lost 4 bases to trimming and J lost 5 bases, with 18 bases between them. This CDR3 contains 16 residues. Germline V gene sequence: CDR1 SGHRS, CDR2 YFSETQ. The PCR was carried out with 60 Vbeta primers and 13 Jbeta primers. The data were produced by immunoSEQ multiplex PCR, yet TCRdb's version contains in-frame clones alone and is incomplete. Its table lists 55,000 to 85,000 clones. Sequencing was carried out using PBMCs. This TCR came from a woman in her 30s in good health and CMV-seronegative. This chain uses TRBV5-1 with TRBJ2-2; D is perhaps TRBD1 (6 bases). The CDR3 protein is CASSLMDSEGTGELFF. DNA of the CDR3: TGCGCCAGCAGCCTGATGGACAGCGAAGGGACCGGGGAGCTGTTTTTT.